This TCR beta chain was recorded in a study of technical replicates of blood from several donors. The V gene's germline CDR1 is SGHVS and CDR2 FNYEAQ. The V end was cut by 7 bases, the J end by 4 bases, with 16 bases between. This CDR3 comprises 14 residues. The data were produced by immunoSEQ multiplex PCR, yet TCRdb's version contains in-frame clones alone and is incomplete. Found here are about 73,000 clones, around nine tenths of them singletons; the top ten hold approximately 4.4%. Sequencing was performed on PBMCs. This chain joins TRBV7-6 and TRBJ1-1; D perhaps matches TRBD1 (6 bases). This receptor was taken from a human donor in good health. Some clones in this sample may be carry-over from other donors' samples. The CDR3 loop reads CASKYRDYGTEAFF. The CDR3 DNA reads as TGTGCCAGCAAGTACAGGGATTATGGCACTGAAGCTTTCTTT.